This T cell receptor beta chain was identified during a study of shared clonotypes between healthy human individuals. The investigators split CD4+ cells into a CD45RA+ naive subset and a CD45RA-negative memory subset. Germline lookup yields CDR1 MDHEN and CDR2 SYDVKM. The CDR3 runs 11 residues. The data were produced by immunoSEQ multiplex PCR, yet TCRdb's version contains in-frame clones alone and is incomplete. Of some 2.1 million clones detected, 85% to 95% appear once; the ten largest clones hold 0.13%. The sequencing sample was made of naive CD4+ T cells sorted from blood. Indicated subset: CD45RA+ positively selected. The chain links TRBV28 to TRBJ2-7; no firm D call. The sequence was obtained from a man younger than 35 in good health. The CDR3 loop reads CPPAGPYEQYF. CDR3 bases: TGTCCACCCGCCGGCCCCTACGAGCAGTACTTC.